Described below is a single TCR beta chain sequence and its context. Its antigen is unknown. Assay: immunoSEQ multiplex PCR; the TCRdb copy retains only in-frame clones and omits some. The sample includes about 37,000 clones, approximately 83% of them seen just once. The investigators sampled blood at baseline, at cycle 4 day 1, and at cycle 7 day 1. These data originate in a study of OX40 agonist ivuxolimab in advanced cancers. The overall study: The dose of intravenous ivuxolimab that patients received every 2 weeks ranged from 0.01 to 10 mg/kg. Aged roughly 20 to 79 with a mean of about 63 years, they were under 85% male.

Germline CDR1 and CDR2: SGDLS and YYNGEE. The CDR3 runs to 13 residues. V gave up 5 bases and J gave up 4 bases, with 12 bases separating them. Findings and caveats of the study: Specificity for antigen went undetermined in the expanded peripheral T cells.

The sequencing here drew on CD4+ or CD8+ T cells sorted from blood, taken in a trial of the OX40 agonist ivuxolimab. This receptor was obtained from an adult with an advanced solid tumor such as melanoma, head and neck, liver or kidney cancer. The rearrangement links TRBV9 to TRBJ1-1; D unclear. CDR3 sequence: CASSDGVSTEAFF. Written as DNA, the CDR3 is TGTGCCAGCAGTGATGGGGTGTCCACTGAAGCTTTCTTT.